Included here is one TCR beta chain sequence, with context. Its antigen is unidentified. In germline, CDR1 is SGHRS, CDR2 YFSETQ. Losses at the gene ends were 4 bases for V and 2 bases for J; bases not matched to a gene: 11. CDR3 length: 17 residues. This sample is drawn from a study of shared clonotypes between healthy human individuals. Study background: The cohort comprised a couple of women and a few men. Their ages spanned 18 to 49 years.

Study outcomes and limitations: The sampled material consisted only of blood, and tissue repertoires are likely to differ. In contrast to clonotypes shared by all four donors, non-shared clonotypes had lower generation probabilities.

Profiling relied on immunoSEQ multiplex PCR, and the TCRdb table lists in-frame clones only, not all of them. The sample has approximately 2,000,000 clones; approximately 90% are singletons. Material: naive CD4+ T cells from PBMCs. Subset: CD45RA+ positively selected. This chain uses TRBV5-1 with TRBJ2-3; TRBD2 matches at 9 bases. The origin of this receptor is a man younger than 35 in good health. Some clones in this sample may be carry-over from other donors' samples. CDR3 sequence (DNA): TGCGCCAGCAGCCCCGCTGAAGGCGGGAGGGCCACAGATACGCAGTATTTT. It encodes CASSPAEGGRATDTQYF.